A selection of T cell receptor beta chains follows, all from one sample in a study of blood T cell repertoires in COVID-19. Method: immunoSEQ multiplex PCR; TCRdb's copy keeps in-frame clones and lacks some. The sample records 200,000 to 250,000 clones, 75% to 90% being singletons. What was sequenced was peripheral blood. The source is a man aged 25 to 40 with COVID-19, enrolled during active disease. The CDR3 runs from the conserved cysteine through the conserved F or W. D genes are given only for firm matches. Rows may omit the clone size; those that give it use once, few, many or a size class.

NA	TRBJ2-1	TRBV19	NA	CASSSTGSSYNEQFF	TGTGCCAGTAGTTCGACAGGCAGCTCCTACAATGAGCAGTTCTTC
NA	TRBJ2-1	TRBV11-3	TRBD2	CASSLGLAGGRNEQFF	TGTGCCAGCAGCTTGGGACTAGCGGGGGGCCGGAATGAGCAGTTCTTC
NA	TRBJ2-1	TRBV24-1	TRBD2	CATQGTSGTYNEQFF	TGTGCCACGCAGGGGACTAGCGGGACCTACAATGAGCAGTTCTTC
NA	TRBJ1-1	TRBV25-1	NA	CASSEWRAYMNTEAFF	TGTGCCAGCAGTGAATGGAGGGCATACATGAACACTGAAGCTTTCTTT
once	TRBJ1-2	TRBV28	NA	CASSLFRLGSLLAF	TGTGCCAGCAGTTTGTTTAGATTGGGCAGCCTGTTAGCCTTC
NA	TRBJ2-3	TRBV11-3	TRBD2	CASSSGWAGVSLDTQYF	TGTGCCAGCAGCTCCGGATGGGCGGGAGTATCATTGGATACGCAGTATTTT
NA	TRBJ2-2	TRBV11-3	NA	CASSFRGANTGELFF	TGTGCCAGCAGCTTTCGGGGGGCAAACACCGGGGAGCTGTTTTTT
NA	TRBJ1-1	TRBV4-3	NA	CASSQDSGNTEAFF	TGCGCCAGCAGCCAAGATAGTGGGAACACTGAAGCTTTCTTT
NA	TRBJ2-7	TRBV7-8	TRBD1	CASSPRDRTNEQYF	TGTGCCAGCAGCCCCCGGGACAGGACCAACGAGCAGTACTTC
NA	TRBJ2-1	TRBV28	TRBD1	CASSGDRVPYNEQFF	TGTGCCAGCAGTGGGGACAGGGTTCCCTACAATGAGCAGTTCTTC
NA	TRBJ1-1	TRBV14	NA	CASSLTGSWNTEAFF	TGTGCCAGCAGCCTCACAGGGTCTTGGAACACTGAAGCTTTCTTT
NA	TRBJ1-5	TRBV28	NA	CASSPQTSTGSNQPQHF	TGTGCCAGCAGTCCCCAAACCTCGACAGGAAGCAATCAGCCCCAGCATTTT
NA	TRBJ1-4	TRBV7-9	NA	CASSLLQGFTEKLFF	TGTGCCAGCAGCTTACTACAGGGCTTCACGGAAAAACTGTTTTTT
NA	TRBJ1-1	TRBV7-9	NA	CASSLRGGAGNTEAFF	TGTGCCAGCAGCTTACGGGGGGGCGCCGGGAACACTGAAGCTTTCTTT
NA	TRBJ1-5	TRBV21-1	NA	CASSHRPGTGGLSSNQPQHF	TGTGCCAGCAGCCACCGCCCCGGGACAGGAGGCCTGTCAAGCAATCAGCCCCAGCATTTT
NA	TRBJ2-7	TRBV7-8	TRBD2	CASTISGGGGTYEQYF	TGTGCCAGCACCATTAGTGGGGGCGGGGGGACCTACGAGCAGTACTTC
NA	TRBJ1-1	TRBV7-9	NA	CASIEGGTEAFF	TGTGCCAGCATAGAAGGGGGCACTGAAGCTTTCTTT
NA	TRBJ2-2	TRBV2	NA	CASNGLASTGELFF	TGTGCCAGCAACGGATTAGCGTCTACCGGGGAGCTGTTTTTT
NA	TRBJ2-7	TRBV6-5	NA	CASSYSFAVRSYEQYF	TGTGCCAGCAGTTACTCCTTCGCGGTCCGCTCCTACGAGCAGTACTTC
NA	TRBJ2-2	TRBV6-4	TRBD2	CASSGLADTGELFF	TGTGCCAGCAGTGGACTAGCGGACACCGGGGAGCTGTTTTTT
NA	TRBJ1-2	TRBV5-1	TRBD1	CASSFGDRAYGYTF	TGCGCCAGCAGCTTCGGGGACAGGGCGTATGGCTACACCTTC
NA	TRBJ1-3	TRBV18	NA	CASSPQDNAPGNTIYF	TGTGCCAGCTCACCCCAGGACAACGCACCTGGAAACACCATATATTTT
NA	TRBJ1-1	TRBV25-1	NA	CASSSGLQGFTEAFF	TGTGCCAGCAGTTCTGGTCTCCAGGGATTCACTGAAGCTTTCTTT
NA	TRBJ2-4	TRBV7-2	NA	CASRLGPNIQYF	TGTGCCAGCAGGCTGGGGCCAAACATTCAGTACTTC
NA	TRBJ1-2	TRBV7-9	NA	CASSLEEGYGYTF	TGTGCCAGCAGCTTGGAGGAAGGTTATGGCTACACCTTC
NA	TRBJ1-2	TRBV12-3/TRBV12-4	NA	CASSLAHSGGYTF	TGTGCCAGCAGTTTAGCGCACTCCGGTGGCTACACCTTC
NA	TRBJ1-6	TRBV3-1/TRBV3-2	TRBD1	CASSQGQGNSPLHF	TGTGCCAGCAGCCAAGGACAGGGGAATTCACCCCTCCACTTT
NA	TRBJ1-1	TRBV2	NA	CASSGGMGGVAIGSTEAFF	TGTGCCAGCAGTGGGGGGATGGGAGGGGTTGCAATAGGAAGCACTGAAGCTTTCTTT
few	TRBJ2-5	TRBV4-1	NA	CASSQDPEYTGTQYF	TGCGCCAGCAGCCAAGATCCGGAGTACACGGGGACCCAGTACTTC
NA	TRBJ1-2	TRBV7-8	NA	CASSLGTFSVGYTF	TGTGCCAGCAGCCTGGGGACATTCTCGGTTGGCTACACCTTC
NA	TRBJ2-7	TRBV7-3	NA	CASSLTSGVGEQYF	TGTGCCAGCAGCTTAACTTCGGGGGTGGGCGAGCAGTACTTC
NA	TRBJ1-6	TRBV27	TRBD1	CASSPWTGGAYNSPLHF	TGTGCCAGCAGTCCCTGGACAGGGGGCGCCTATAATTCACCCCTCCACTTT
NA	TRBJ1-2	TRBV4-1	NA	CASSQPRTDNYGYTF	TGCGCCAGCAGCCAACCGAGGACAGATAACTATGGCTACACCTTC
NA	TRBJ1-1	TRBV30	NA	CAWAKLAGTEAFF	TGTGCCTGGGCTAAGCTGGCGGGCACTGAAGCTTTCTTT
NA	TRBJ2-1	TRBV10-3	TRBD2	CAISVSPAGGQPYNEQFF	TGTGCCATCAGTGTCTCCCCAGCGGGGGGGCAGCCGTACAATGAGCAGTTCTTC
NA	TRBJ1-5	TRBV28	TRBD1	CASSVGQGRTDGQPQHF	TGTGCCAGCAGTGTGGGACAGGGGAGGACGGACGGTCAGCCCCAGCATTTT
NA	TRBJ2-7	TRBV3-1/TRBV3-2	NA	CASSHSILVPYEQYF	TGTGCCAGCAGCCACTCCATTCTAGTCCCCTACGAGCAGTACTTC
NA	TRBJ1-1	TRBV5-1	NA	CASFETMRTEAFF	TGCGCCAGCTTCGAGACCATGCGGACTGAAGCTTTCTTT
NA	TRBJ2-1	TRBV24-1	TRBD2	CATSGWVGTSGRDSYNEQFF	TGTGCCACCAGTGGGTGGGTCGGGACTAGCGGGAGGGACTCCTACAATGAGCAGTTCTTC
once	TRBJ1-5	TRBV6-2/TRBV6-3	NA	CASSAGTSNQPQHF	TGTGCCAGCAGCGCCGGGACAAGCAATCAGCCCCAGCATTTT
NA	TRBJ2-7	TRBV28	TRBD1	CASRDRGSLHEQYF	TGTGCCAGCCGGGACAGGGGTTCTCTGCACGAGCAGTACTTC
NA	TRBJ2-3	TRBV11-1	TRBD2	CASSYKLAGGTDTQYF	TGTGCCAGCAGCTACAAACTAGCGGGAGGGACAGATACGCAGTATTTT
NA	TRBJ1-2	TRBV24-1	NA	CATSRGRDGYTF	TGTGCCACATCCAGGGGTAGGGATGGCTACACCTTC
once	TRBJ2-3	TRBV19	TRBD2	CASITTGGSTQYF	TGTGCCAGTATCACAACCGGGGGGAGTACGCAGTATTTT
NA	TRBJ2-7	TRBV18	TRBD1	CASSPITTGTGKYEQYF	TGTGCCAGCTCACCAATAACGACCGGGACAGGGAAATACGAGCAGTACTTC
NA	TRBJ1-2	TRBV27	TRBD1	CASSPLVWVTGQGVRNYGYTF	TGTGCCAGCAGTCCACTCGTATGGGTAACGGGACAGGGGGTACGGAACTATGGCTACACCTTC
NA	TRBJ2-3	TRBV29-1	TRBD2	CSVPELAGDSGTQYF	TGCAGCGTACCGGAACTAGCGGGGGATTCGGGTACGCAGTATTTT